These T cell receptor beta chains were read from a single sample in a study of shared clonotypes between healthy human individuals. Here immunoSEQ multiplex PCR was the method, and the copy in TCRdb shows in-frame clones only, minus some. The top ten hold about 0.11% of the sample, which has some 600,000 clones, around 96% seen once. The specimen sequenced was naive CD8+ T cells sorted from blood. These receptor sequences come from a young woman in good health. CDR3s include the opening cysteine and the closing phenylalanine or tryptophan. Fields, in order: J gene, V gene, D gene, clone size, CDR3 protein, CDR3 DNA. The D gene is left open where the match is weak. Clone size is stated in some rows and not others, as once, few, many or a class when expanded.

j_call: TRBJ2-1; v_call: TRBV27; d_call: NA; clone_size: NA; cdr3_aa: CASSLSMVLEQFF; cdr3_nt: TGTGCCAGCAGTTTATCCATGGTCCTGGAGCAGTTCTTC
j_call: TRBJ2-5; v_call: TRBV5-4; d_call: NA; clone_size: NA; cdr3_aa: CASSLGGPQETQYF; cdr3_nt: TGTGCCAGCAGCTTGGGAGGGCCTCAAGAGACCCAGTACTTC
j_call: TRBJ2-2; v_call: TRBV7-8; d_call: NA; clone_size: NA; cdr3_aa: CASSLIFRGRNTGELFF; cdr3_nt: TGTGCCAGCAGCTTAATCTTCCGGGGACGGAACACCGGGGAGCTGTTTTTT
j_call: TRBJ2-1; v_call: TRBV14; d_call: TRBD2; clone_size: NA; cdr3_aa: CASSPLADSYNEQFF; cdr3_nt: TGTGCCAGCAGCCCTCTAGCGGACTCCTACAATGAGCAGTTCTTC
j_call: TRBJ2-1; v_call: TRBV27; d_call: NA; clone_size: NA; cdr3_aa: CASAQGISYNEQFF; cdr3_nt: TGTGCCAGCGCCCAGGGGATCTCCTACAATGAGCAGTTCTTC
j_call: TRBJ2-7; v_call: TRBV9; d_call: NA; clone_size: NA; cdr3_aa: CASSAGSRTTYEQYF; cdr3_nt: TGTGCCAGCAGCGCCGGGAGTAGGACGACCTACGAGCAGTACTTC
j_call: TRBJ2-7; v_call: TRBV28; d_call: TRBD2; clone_size: NA; cdr3_aa: CASRLGLAGERGYEQYF; cdr3_nt: TGTGCCAGCAGACTGGGACTAGCGGGAGAAAGGGGGTACGAGCAGTACTTC
j_call: TRBJ2-2; v_call: TRBV19; d_call: NA; clone_size: NA; cdr3_aa: CASSIGSGELFF; cdr3_nt: TGTGCCAGTAGTATCGGGTCCGGGGAGCTGTTTTTT
j_call: TRBJ1-2; v_call: TRBV28; d_call: NA; clone_size: NA; cdr3_aa: CASSNLKEESYGYTF; cdr3_nt: TGTGCCAGCAGTAACCTAAAGGAGGAAAGCTATGGCTACACCTTC
j_call: TRBJ2-6; v_call: TRBV5-5; d_call: NA; clone_size: NA; cdr3_aa: CASSRTSGANVLTF; cdr3_nt: TGTGCCAGCAGCCGGACATCTGGGGCCAACGTCCTGACTTTC
j_call: TRBJ2-7; v_call: TRBV18; d_call: NA; clone_size: once; cdr3_aa: CASSPPDRSYEQYF; cdr3_nt: TGTGCCAGCTCACCACCGGACCGCTCCTACGAGCAGTACTTC
j_call: TRBJ2-7; v_call: TRBV5-6; d_call: NA; clone_size: NA; cdr3_aa: CASSLPGSSYEQYF; cdr3_nt: TGTGCCAGCAGCCTACCGGGATCTAGTTACGAGCAGTACTTC
j_call: TRBJ2-5; v_call: TRBV13; d_call: NA; clone_size: NA; cdr3_aa: CASSPEEGALKETQYF; cdr3_nt: TGTGCCAGCAGCCCGGAGGAGGGGGCGTTGAAAGAGACCCAGTACTTC
j_call: TRBJ2-5; v_call: TRBV15; d_call: TRBD1; clone_size: once; cdr3_aa: CATSRDWQGARETQYF; cdr3_nt: TGTGCCACCAGCAGAGATTGGCAGGGGGCCAGGGAGACCCAGTACTTC
j_call: TRBJ2-5; v_call: TRBV2; d_call: TRBD2; clone_size: NA; cdr3_aa: CASSEGLAGVQETQYF; cdr3_nt: TGTGCCAGCAGTGAAGGGTTAGCGGGGGTTCAAGAGACCCAGTACTTC
j_call: TRBJ2-1; v_call: TRBV7-9; d_call: TRBD1; clone_size: NA; cdr3_aa: CASRDRGSYNEQFF; cdr3_nt: TGTGCCAGCAGAGACAGGGGCTCCTACAATGAGCAGTTCTTC
j_call: TRBJ1-4; v_call: TRBV5-8; d_call: NA; clone_size: NA; cdr3_aa: CASSSEGRRDEKLFF; cdr3_nt: TGTGCCAGCAGCTCGGAAGGTAGGAGGGACGAAAAACTGTTTTTT